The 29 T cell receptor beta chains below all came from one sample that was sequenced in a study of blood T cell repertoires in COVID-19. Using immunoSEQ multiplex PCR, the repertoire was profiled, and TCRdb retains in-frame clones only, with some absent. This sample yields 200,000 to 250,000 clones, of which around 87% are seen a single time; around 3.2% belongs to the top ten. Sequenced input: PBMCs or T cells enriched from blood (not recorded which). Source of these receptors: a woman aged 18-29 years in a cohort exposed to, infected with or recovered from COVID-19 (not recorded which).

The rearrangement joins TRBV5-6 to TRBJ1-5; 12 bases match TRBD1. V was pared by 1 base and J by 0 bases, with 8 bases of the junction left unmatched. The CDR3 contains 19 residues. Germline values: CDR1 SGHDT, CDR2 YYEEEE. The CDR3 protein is CASSLLGTGGPNSNQPQHF. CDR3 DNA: TGTGCCAGCAGCTTGTTGGGGACAGGGGGCCCGAATAGCAATCAGCCCCAGCATTTT.

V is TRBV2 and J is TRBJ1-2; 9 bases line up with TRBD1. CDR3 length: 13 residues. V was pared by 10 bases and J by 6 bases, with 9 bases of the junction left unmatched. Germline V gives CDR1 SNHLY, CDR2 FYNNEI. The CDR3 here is CANTGQGSNGYTF. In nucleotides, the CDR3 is TGTGCCAACACGGGACAGGGATCAAATGGCTACACCTTC.

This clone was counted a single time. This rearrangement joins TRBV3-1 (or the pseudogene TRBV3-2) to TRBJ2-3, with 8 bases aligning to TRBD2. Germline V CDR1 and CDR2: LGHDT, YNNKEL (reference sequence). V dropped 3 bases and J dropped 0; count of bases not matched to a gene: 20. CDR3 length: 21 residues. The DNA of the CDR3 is TGTGCCAGCAGCCAGGCTGACACCCTTAGCGGGAAGCAGTCTAGCACAGATACGCAGTATTTT. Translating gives CASSQADTLSGKQSSTDTQYF.

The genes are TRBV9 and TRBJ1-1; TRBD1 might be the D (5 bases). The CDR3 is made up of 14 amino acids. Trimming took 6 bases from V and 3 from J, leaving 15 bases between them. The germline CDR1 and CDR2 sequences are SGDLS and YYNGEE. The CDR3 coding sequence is TGTGCCAGCACCACCGTAGGGGTTGACACTGAAGCTTTCTTT. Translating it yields CASTTVGVDTEAFF.

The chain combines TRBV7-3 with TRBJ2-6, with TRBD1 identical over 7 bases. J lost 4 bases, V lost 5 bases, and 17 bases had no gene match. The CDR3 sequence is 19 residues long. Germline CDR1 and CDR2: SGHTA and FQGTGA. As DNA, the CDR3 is TGTGCCAGCAGCCCTTCGGCAGACAGGGTCCTAAGCGGGGCCAACGTCCTGACTTTC. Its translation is CASSPSADRVLSGANVLTF.

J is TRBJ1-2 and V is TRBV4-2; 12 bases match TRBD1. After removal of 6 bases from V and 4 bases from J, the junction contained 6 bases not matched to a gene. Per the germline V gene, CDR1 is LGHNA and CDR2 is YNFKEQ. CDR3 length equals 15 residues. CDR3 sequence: CASRTGTGGFYGYTF. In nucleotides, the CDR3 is TGTGCCAGCAGGACCGGGACAGGGGGCTTCTATGGCTACACCTTC.

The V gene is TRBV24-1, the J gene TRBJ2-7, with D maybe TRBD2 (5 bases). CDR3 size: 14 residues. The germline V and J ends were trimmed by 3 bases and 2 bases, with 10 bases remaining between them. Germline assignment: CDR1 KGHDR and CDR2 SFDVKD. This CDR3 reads CATSDPGNTYEQYF. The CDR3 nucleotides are TGTGCCACCAGTGATCCCGGGAACACCTACGAGCAGTACTTC.

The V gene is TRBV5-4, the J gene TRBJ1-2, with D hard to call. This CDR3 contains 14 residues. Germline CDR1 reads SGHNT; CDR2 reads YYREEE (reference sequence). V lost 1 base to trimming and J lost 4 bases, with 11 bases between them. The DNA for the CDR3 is TGTGCCAGCAGCTTGTCTGTCCCCCTCTATGGCTACACCTTC. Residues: CASSLSVPLYGYTF.

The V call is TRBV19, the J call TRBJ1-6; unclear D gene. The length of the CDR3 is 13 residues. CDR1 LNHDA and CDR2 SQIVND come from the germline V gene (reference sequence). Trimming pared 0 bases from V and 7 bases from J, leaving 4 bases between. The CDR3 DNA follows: TGTGCCAGTAGTATAGAGGAGAATTCACCCCTCCACTTT. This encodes CASSIEENSPLHF.

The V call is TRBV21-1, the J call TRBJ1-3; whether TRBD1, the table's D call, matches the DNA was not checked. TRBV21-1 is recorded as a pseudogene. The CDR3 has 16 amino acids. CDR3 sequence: CASSKATGVSGNTIYF. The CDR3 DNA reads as TGTGCCAGCAGCAAAGCTACAGGGGTGTCTGGAAACACCATATATTTT.

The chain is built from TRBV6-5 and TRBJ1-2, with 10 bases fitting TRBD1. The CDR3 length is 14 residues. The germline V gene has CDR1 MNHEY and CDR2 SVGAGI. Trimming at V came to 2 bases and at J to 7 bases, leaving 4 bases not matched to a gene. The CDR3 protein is CASSYGQGVAGYTF. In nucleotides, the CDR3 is TGTGCCAGCAGTTACGGACAGGGGGTAGCTGGCTACACCTTC.

The chain's CDR3 is CASSQTTSNTEAFF. The CDR3 bases are TGTGCCAGCAGTCAAACGACATCGAACACTGAAGCTTTCTTT. V and J are TRBV6-5 and TRBJ1-1; D remains unclear. V lost 5 bases to trimming and J lost 1 base, with 11 bases between them. CDR3 length equals 14 residues. Germline-derived CDR1 and CDR2 are MNHEY and SVGAGI.

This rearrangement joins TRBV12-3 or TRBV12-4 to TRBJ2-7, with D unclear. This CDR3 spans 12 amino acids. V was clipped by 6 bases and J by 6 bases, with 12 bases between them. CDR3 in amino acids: CASSPRRSEQYF. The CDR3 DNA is TGTGCCAGCAGCCCCCGAAGGAGCGAGCAGTACTTC.

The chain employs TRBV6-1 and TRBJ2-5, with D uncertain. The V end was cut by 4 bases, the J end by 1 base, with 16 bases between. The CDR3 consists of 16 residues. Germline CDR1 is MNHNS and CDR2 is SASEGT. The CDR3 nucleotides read TGTGCCAGCAGTGCCCGACCCACAGCTTTCCAAGAGACCCAGTACTTC. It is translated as CASSARPTAFQETQYF.

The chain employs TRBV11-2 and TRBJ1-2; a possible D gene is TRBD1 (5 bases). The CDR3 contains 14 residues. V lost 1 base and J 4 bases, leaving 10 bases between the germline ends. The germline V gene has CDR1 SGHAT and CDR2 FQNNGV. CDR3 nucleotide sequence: TGTGCCAGCAGCTTAGGGGGCGGAACCTATGGCTACACCTTC. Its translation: CASSLGGGTYGYTF.

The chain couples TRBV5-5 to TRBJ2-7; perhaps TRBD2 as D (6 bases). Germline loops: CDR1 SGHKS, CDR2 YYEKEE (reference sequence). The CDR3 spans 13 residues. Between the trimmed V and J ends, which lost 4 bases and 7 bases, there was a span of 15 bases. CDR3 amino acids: CASSPREPWEQYF. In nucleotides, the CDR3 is TGTGCCAGCAGCCCTCGGGAGCCCTGGGAGCAGTACTTC.

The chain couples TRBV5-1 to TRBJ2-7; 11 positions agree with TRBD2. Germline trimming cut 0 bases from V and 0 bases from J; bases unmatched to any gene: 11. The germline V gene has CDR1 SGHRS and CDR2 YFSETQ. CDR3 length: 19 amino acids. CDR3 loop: CASSLAGTSGTTFSYEQYF. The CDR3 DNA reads TGCGCCAGCAGCTTGGCCGGGACTAGCGGTACTACTTTCTCCTACGAGCAGTACTTC.

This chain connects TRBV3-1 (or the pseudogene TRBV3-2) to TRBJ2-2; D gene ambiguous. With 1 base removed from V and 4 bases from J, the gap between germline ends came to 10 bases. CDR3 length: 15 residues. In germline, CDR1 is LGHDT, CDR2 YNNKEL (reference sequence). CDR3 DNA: TGTGCCAGCAGCCAAGTCTCTCGGGTCACCGGGGAGCTGTTTTTT. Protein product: CASSQVSRVTGELFF.

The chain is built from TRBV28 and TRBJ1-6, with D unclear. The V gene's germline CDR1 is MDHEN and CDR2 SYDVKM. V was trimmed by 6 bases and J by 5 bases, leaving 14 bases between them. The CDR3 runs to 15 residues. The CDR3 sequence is CASSPLGQDNSPLHF. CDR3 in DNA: TGTGCCAGCAGCCCCCTGGGTCAGGATAATTCACCCCTCCACTTT.

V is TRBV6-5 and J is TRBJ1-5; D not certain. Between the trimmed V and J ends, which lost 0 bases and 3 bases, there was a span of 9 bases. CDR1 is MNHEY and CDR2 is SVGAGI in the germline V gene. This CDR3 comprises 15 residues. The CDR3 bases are TGTGCCAGCAGTTACTCGATAACAGACAATCAGCCCCAGCATTTT. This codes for CASSYSITDNQPQHF.

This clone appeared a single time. CDR3 coding DNA: TGTGCCAGCATCTCTGGACAGGAGACTGGCACTGAAGCTTTCTTT. Protein product: CASISGQETGTEAFF. The chain combines TRBV25-1 with TRBJ1-1; 7 bases match TRBD1. Germline V lookup: CDR1 MGHDK, CDR2 SYGVNS. The CDR3 consists of 15 residues. Germline trimming cut 7 bases from V and 4 bases from J; bases unmatched to any gene: 12.

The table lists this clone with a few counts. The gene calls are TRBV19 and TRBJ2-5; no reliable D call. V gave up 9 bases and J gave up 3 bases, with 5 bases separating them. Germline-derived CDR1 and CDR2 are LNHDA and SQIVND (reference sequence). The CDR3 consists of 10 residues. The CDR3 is CARRKETQYF. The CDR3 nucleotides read TGTGCCAGGAGAAAAGAGACCCAGTACTTC.

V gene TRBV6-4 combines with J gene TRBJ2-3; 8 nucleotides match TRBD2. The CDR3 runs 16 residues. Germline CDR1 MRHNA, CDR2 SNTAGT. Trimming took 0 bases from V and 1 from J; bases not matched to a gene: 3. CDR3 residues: CASSDSGGGRTDTQYF. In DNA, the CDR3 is TGTGCCAGCAGTGACTCGGGCGGGGGGCGCACAGATACGCAGTATTTT.

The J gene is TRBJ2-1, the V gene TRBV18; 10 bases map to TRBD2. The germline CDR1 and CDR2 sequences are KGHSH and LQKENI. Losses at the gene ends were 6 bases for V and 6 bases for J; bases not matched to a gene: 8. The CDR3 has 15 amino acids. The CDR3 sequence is CASSSLAGALNEQFF. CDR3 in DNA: TGTGCCAGCTCGTCTCTAGCGGGGGCCCTCAATGAGCAGTTCTTC.

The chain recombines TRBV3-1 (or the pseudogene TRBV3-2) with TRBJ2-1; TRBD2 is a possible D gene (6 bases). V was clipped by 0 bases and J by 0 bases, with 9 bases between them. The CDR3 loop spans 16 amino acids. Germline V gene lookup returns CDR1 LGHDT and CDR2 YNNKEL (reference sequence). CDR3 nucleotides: TGTGCCAGCAGCCAAGACGGCGGGAACTCCTACAATGAGCAGTTCTTC. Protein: CASSQDGGNSYNEQFF.

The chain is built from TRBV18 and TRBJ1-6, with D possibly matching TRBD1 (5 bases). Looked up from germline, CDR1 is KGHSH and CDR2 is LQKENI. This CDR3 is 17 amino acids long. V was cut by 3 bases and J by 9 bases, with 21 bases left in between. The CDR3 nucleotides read TGTGCCAGCTCACCCGGACGCTCCGGACCTCAGGGTTCACCCCTCCACTTT. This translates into CASSPGRSGPQGSPLHF.

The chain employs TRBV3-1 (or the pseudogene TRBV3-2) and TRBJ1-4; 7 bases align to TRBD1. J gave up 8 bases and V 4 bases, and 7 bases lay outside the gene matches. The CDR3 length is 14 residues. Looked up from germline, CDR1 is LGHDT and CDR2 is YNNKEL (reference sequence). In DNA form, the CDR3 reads TGTGCCAGCAGCCCCACAGGGGCGCCCGAAAAACTGTTTTTT. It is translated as CASSPTGAPEKLFF.

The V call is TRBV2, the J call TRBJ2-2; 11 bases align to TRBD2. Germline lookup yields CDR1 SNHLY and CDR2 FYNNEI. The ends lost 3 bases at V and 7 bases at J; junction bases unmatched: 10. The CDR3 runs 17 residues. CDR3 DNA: TGTGCCAGCAGTGACCCGACTAGCGGGACCTTCGGCGGGGAGCTGTTTTTT. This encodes CASSDPTSGTFGGELFF.

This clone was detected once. The CDR3 loop reads CASMGAATDTQYF. CDR3 DNA sequence: TGTGCCAGCATGGGAGCGGCTACAGATACGCAGTATTTT. The chain joins TRBV27 to TRBJ2-3; D might be TRBD2 (5 bases). V was pared by 7 bases and J by 3 bases, with 11 bases between. The CDR3 totals 13 residues. In germline, CDR1 is MNHEY, CDR2 SMNVEV (reference sequence).